Given below is one TCR beta chain in context. The data belong to a study of shared T cell receptors in the human thymus. V shed 5 bases and J shed 7 bases, with 27 bases lying between them. The V gene's germline CDR1 is SGHVS and CDR2 FNYEAQ. The CDR3 contains 17 residues. Sequencing used immunoSEQ multiplex PCR; TCRdb keeps in-frame clones, though not all of them. The sample gives 450,000 to 650,000 clones, 78% of which show up once; about 0.012% is in the top ten. The same specimen was also included in a second study, on human thymus T cells. That work contributes: The thymus was resected at corrective cardiac surgery.

The chain has TRBV7-6 and TRBJ2-7; TRBD2 is a possible D gene (5 bases). Sequenced material: thymocytes. The receptor was derived from a boy in the first two years of life with a congenital heart defect. The DNA for the CDR3 is TGTGCCAGCAGCGATGAAGGCCACAGCGGACTTCAAGGGGAGCAGTACTTC. Its protein product is CASSDEGHSGLQGEQYF.